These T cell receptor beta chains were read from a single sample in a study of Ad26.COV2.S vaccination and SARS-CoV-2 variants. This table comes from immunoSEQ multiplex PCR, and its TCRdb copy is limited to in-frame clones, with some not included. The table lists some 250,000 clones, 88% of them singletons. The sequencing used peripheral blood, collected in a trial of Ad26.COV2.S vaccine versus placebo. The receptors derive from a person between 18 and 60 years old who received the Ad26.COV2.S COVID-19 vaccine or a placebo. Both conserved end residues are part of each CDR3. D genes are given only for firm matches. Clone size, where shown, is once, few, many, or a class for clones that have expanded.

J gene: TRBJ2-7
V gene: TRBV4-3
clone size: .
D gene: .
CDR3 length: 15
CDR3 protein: CASSLQGGSSYEQYF
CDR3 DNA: TGCGCCAGCAGCCTACAAGGGGGGTCATCCTACGAGCAGTACTTC

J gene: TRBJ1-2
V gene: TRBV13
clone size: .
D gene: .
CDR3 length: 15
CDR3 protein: CASSPQGSSFYGYTF
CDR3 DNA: TGTGCCAGCAGCCCCCAGGGCAGCAGTTTCTATGGCTACACCTTC

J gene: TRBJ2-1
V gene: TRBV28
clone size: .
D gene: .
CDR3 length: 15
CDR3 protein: CASSFPRSSYNEQFF
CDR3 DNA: TGTGCCAGCAGTTTCCCCAGGTCCAGCTACAATGAGCAGTTCTTC

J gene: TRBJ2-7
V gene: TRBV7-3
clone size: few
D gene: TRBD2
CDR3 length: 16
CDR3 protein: CASSLGPAGGPYEQYF
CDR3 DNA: TGTGCCAGCAGCTTAGGGCCGGCGGGAGGACCCTACGAGCAGTACTTC

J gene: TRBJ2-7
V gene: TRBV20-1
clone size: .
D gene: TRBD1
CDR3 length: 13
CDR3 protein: CSATDRVGYEQYF
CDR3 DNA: TGCAGTGCTACTGACAGGGTGGGCTACGAGCAGTACTTC

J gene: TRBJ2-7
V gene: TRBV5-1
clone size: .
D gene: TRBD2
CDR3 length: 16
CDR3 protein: CASSFVSAGISYEQYF
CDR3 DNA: TGCGCCAGCAGCTTCGTTTCAGCGGGGATCTCCTACGAGCAGTACTTC

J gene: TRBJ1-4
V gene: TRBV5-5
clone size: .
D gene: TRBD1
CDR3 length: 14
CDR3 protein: CASSWGTGREKLFF
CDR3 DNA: TGTGCCAGCAGCTGGGGGACAGGGAGGGAAAAACTGTTTTTT

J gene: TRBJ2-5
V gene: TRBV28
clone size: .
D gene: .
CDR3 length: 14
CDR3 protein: CASSLSGGTETQYF
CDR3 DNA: TGTGCCAGCAGTTTATCTGGCGGAACAGAGACCCAGTACTTC

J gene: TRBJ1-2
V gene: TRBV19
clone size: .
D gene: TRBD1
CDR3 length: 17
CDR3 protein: CASSIEGIRTGTYGYTF
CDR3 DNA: TGTGCCAGTAGTATAGAGGGCATCCGGACAGGGACCTATGGCTACACCTTC

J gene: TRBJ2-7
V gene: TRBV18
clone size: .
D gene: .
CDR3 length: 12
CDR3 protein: CASSPETYEQYF
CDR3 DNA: TGTGCCAGCTCACCAGAGACCTACGAGCAGTACTTC

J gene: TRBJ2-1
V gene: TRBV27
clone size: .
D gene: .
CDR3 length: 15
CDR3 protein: CASSLSGAWYNEQFF
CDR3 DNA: TGTGCCAGCAGTTTATCAGGGGCTTGGTACAATGAGCAGTTCTTC

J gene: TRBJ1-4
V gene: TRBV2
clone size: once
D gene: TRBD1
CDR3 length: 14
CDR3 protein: CASSDRGKGEKLFF
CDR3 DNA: TGTGCCAGCAGTGACAGGGGGAAGGGGGAAAAACTGTTTTTT

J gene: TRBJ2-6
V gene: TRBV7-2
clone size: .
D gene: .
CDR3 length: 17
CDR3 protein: CASSSYTVSSGANVLTF
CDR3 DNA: TGTGCCAGCAGCTCCTACACAGTTAGCTCTGGGGCCAACGTCCTGACTTTC

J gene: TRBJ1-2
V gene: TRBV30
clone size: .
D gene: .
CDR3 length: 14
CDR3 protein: CAWSGWGGAYGYTF
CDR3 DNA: TGTGCCTGGAGTGGGTGGGGAGGAGCCTATGGCTACACCTTC

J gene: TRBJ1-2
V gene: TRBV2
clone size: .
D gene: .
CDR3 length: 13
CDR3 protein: CASATGASYGYTF
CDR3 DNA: TGTGCCAGCGCAACCGGGGCCTCTTATGGCTACACCTTC

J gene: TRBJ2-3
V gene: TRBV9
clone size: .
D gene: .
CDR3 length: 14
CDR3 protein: CASSFSTVMDTQYF
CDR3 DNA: TGTGCCAGCAGCTTCTCTACCGTTATGGATACGCAGTATTTT

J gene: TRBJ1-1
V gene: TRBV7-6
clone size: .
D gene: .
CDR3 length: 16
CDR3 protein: CASSLGSGGPNTEAFF
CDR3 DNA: TGTGCCAGCAGCTTGGGGTCGGGGGGACCGAACACTGAAGCTTTCTTT

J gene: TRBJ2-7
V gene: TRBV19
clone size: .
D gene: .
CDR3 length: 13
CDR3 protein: CASSIAVSYEQYF
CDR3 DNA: TGTGCCAGTAGTATAGCGGTCTCCTACGAGCAGTACTTC

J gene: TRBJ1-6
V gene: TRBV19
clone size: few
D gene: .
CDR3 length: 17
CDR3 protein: CASSLLGGSSYNSPLHF
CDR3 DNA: TGTGCCAGTAGCCTCCTCGGGGGGAGCTCCTATAATTCACCCCTCCACTTT

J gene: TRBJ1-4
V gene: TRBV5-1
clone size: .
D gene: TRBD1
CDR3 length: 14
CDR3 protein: CASTLNRGGEKLFF
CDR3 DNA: TGCGCCAGCACCCTGAACAGGGGAGGCGAAAAACTGTTTTTT

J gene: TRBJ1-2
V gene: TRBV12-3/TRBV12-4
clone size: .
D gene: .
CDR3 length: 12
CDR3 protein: CASTRTIYGYTF
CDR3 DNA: TGTGCCAGCACCCGGACAATCTATGGCTACACCTTC

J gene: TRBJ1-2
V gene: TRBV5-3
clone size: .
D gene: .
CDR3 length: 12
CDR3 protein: CARSLTRGGYTF
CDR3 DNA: TGTGCCAGAAGCTTGACTAGGGGCGGCTACACCTTC

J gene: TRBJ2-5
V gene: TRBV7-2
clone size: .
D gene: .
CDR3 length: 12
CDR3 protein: CASSELQETQYF
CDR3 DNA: TGTGCCAGCAGCGAGCTCCAAGAGACCCAGTACTTC

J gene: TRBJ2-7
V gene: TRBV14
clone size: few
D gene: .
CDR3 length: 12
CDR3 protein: CASSRDLVQQYF
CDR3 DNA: TGTGCCAGCAGCCGGGACCTCGTCCAGCAGTACTTC

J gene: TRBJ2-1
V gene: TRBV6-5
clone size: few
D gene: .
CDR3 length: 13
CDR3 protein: CASSYSGYNEQFF
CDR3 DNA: TGTGCCAGCAGTTACTCCGGATACAATGAGCAGTTCTTC

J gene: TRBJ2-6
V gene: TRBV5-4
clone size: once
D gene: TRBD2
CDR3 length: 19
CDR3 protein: CASSRGGLAGGVGANVLTF
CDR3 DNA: TGTGCCAGCAGCCGGGGAGGGCTAGCGGGAGGTGTTGGGGCCAACGTCCTGACTTTC

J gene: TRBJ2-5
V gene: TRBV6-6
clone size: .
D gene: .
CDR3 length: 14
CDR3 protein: CASSSTDYQETQYF
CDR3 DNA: TGTGCCAGCAGTTCTACGGACTACCAAGAGACCCAGTACTTC

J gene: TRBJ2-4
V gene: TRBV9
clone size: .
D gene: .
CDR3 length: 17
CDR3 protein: CASSPYPTSSTKNIQYF
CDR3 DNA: TGTGCCAGCAGCCCCTACCCCACTAGCTCCACCAAAAACATTCAGTACTTC

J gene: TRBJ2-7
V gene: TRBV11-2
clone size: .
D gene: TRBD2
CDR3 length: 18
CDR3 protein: CASSRTSGGVTRTYEQYF
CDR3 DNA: TGTGCCAGCAGCCGGACTAGCGGGGGGGTCACCAGGACCTACGAGCAGTACTTC

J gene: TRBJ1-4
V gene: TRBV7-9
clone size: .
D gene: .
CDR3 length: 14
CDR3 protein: CASSFQGGTEKLFF
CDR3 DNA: TGTGCCAGCAGCTTCCAGGGAGGGACTGAAAAACTGTTTTTT

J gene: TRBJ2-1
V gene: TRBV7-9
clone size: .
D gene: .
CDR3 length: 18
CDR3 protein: CASSPVDPDRISYNEQFF
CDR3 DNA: TGTGCCAGCAGCCCTGTAGATCCCGACAGGATCTCCTACAATGAGCAGTTCTTC

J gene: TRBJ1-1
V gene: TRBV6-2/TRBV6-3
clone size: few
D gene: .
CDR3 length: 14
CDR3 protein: CASSPRGSNTEAFF
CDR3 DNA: TGTGCCAGCAGCCCTCGGGGATCGAACACTGAAGCTTTCTTT

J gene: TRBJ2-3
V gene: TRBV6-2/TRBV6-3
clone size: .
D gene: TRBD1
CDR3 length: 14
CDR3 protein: CASSFQGGTDTQYF
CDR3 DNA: TGTGCCAGCAGTTTCCAGGGGGGCACAGATACGCAGTATTTT

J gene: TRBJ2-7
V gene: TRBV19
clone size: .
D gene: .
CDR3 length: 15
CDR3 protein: CASSIGAGQIYEQYF
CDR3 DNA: TGTGCCAGTAGTATAGGGGCCGGACAGATCTACGAGCAGTACTTC

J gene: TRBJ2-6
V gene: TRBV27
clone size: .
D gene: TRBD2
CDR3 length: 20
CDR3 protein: CASSLSSSGGLDGGANVLTF
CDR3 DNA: TGTGCCAGCAGTTTATCGAGTAGCGGGGGACTAGATGGTGGGGCCAACGTCCTGACTTTC

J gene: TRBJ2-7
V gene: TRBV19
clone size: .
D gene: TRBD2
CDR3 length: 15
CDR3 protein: CASNNQGGESYEQYF
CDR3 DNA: TGTGCCAGTAATAATCAGGGAGGGGAATCCTACGAGCAGTACTTC

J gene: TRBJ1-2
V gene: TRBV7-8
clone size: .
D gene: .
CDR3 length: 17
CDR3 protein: CASSLAGRQVDAYGYTF
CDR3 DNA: TGTGCCAGCAGCTTAGCGGGGAGACAGGTGGACGCCTATGGCTACACCTTC

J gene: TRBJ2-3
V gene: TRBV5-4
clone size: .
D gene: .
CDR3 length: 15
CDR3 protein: CASSLGTHSTDTQYF
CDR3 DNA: TGTGCCAGCAGCTTGGGAACACATAGCACAGATACGCAGTATTTT

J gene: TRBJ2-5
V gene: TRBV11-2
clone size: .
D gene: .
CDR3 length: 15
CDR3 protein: CASSLVPGGQETQYF
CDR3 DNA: TGTGCCAGCAGCTTAGTACCCGGGGGACAAGAGACCCAGTACTTC

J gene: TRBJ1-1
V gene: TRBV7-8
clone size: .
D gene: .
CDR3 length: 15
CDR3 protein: CASSSFRGSTPEAFF
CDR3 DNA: TGTGCCAGCAGCTCCTTCAGGGGTTCGACCCCGGAAGCTTTCTTT

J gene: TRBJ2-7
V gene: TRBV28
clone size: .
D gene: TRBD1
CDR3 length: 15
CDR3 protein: CASQLSGQGTYEQYF
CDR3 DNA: TGTGCCAGCCAACTAAGCGGACAGGGAACCTACGAGCAGTACTTC

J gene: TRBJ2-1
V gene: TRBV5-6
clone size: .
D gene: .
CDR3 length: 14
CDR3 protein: CASSLTMTLNEQFF
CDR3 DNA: TGTGCCAGCAGCTTGACGATGACTCTCAATGAGCAGTTCTTC

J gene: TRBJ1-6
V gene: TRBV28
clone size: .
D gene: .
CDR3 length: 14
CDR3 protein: CASSLGGPNSPLHF
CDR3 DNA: TGTGCCAGCAGTTTGGGAGGGCCTAATTCACCCCTCCACTTT

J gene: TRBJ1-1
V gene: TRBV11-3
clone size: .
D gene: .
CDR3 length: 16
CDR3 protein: CASSFGTGLGGTEAFF
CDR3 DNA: TGTGCCAGCAGCTTTGGGACGGGTTTAGGTGGGACTGAAGCTTTCTTT

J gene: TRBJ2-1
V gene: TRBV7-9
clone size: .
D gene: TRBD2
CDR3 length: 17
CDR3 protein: CASSSPSGADIYNEQFF
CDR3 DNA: TGTGCCAGCAGCTCTCCTAGCGGAGCAGATATATACAATGAGCAGTTCTTC

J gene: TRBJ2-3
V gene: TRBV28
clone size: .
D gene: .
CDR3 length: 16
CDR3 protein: CASSFPLPRGTDTQYF
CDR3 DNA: TGTGCCAGCAGTTTCCCTCTCCCCCGGGGCACAGATACGCAGTATTTT

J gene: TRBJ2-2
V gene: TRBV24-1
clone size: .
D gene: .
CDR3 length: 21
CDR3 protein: CATSDFPPFRSGGRSTGELFF
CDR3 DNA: TGTGCCACCAGTGATTTTCCCCCGTTCCGGTCTGGGGGGAGGAGCACCGGGGAGCTGTTTTTT

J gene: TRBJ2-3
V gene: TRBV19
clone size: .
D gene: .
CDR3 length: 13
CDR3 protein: CASSTIPTDTQYF
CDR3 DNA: TGTGCCAGTAGTACTATCCCCACAGATACGCAGTATTTT

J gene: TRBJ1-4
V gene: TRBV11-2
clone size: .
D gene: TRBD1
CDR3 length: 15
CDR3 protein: CASSLTGATNEKLFF
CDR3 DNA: TGTGCCAGCAGCTTAACAGGGGCAACTAATGAAAAACTGTTTTTT

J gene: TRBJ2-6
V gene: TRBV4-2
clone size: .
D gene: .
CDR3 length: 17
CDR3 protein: CASSQIQRLSGANVLTF
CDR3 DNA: TGTGCCAGCAGCCAGATACAGCGGCTGTCAGGGGCCAACGTCCTGACTTTC

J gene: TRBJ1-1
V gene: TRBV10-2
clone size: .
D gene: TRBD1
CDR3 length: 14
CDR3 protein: CASSSGGVNTEAFF
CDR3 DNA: TGCGCCAGCAGTTCAGGGGGAGTGAACACTGAAGCTTTCTTT

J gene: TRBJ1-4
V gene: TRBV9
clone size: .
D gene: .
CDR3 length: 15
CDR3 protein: CASSAVRGGAEKLFF
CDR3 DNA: TGTGCCAGCAGCGCCGTGCGGGGAGGGGCCGAAAAACTGTTTTTT